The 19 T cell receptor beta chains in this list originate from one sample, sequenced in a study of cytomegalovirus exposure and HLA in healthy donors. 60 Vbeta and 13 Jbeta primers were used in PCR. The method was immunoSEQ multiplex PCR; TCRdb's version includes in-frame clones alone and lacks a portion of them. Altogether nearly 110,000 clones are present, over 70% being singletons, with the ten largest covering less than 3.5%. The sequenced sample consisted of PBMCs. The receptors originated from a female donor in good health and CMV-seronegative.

In DNA form, the CDR3 reads TGCAGCGCCAGGGGAAGGCTAGTTTCTACGCAGTACTTC. Amino acids: CSARGRLVSTQYF. The chain joins TRBV29-1 to TRBJ2-7; possible D gene TRBD1, 6 bases. Between the trimmed V and J ends, which lost 7 bases and 9 bases, there was a span of 22 bases. The CDR3 sequence is 13 residues long. From germline, CDR1 is SQVTM and CDR2 ANQGSEA.

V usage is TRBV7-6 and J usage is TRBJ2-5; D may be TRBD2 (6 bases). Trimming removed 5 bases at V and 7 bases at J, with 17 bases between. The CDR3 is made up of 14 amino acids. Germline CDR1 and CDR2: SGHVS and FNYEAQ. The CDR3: CASSLPGVSGTQYF. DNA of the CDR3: TGTGCCAGCAGCCTCCCGGGGGTCTCAGGGACCCAGTACTTC.

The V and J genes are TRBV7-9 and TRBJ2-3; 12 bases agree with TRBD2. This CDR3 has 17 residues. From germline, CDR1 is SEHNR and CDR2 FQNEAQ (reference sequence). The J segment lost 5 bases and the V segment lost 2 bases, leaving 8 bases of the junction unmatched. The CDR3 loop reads CASSLPLAGGRGDTQYF. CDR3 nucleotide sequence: TGTGCCAGCAGCTTACCCCTAGCGGGAGGGCGGGGAGATACGCAGTATTTT.

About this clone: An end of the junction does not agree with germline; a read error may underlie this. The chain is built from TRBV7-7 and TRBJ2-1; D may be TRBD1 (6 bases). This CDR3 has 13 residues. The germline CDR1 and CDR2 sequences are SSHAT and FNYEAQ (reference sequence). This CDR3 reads CASSFQQGDEQFF. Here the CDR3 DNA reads TGTGCTAGCAGCTTCCAACAGGGCGATGAGCAGTTCTTC.

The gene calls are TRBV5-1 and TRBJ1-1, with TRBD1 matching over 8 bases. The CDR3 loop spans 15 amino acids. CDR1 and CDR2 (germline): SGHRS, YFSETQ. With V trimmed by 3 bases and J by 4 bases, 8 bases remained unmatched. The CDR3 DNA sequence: TGCGCCAGCAGCTACGGACAGGGTATGGGCACTGAAGCTTTCTTT. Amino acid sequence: CASSYGQGMGTEAFF.

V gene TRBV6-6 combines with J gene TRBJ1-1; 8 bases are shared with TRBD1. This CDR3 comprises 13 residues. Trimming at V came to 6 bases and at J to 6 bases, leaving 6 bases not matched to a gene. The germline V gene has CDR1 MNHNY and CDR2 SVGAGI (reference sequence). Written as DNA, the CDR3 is TGTGCCAGCAGATTTGGACAGGGCCCTGAAGCTTTCTTT. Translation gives CASRFGQGPEAFF.

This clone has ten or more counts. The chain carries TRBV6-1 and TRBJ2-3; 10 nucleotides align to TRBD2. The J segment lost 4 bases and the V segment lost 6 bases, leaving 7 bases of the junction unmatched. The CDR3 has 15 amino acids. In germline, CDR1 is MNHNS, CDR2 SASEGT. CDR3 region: CASSIGTSESDTQYF. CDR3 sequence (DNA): TGTGCCAGCAGCATCGGGACTAGCGAATCAGATACGCAGTATTTT.

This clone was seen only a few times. The CDR3, as DNA: TGTGCCAGCAGTGGAGATCAAATTGGGCTTCTGAGCTCCTACAATGAGCAGTTCTTC. Protein product: CASSGDQIGLLSSYNEQFF. The chain carries TRBV2 and TRBJ2-1; unclear D gene. The germline V gene encodes CDR1 SNHLY and CDR2 FYNNEI. This CDR3 region has 19 residues. Trimming stripped 4 bases from V and 0 bases from J, with 22 bases between.

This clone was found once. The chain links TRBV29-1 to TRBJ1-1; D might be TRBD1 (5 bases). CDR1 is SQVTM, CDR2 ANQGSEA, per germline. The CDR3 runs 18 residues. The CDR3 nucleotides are TGCGCTCATGGGGGGGTCGCGTTGGGGGGTGGCCTGAACACTGAAGCTTTCTTT. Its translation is CAHGGVALGGGLNTEAFF.

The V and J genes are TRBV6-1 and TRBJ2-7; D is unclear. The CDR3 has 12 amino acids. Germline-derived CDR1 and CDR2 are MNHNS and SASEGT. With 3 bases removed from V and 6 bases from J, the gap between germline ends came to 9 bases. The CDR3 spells CASSDRWSEQYF. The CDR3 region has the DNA TGTGCCAGCAGTGACAGGTGGTCCGAGCAGTACTTC.

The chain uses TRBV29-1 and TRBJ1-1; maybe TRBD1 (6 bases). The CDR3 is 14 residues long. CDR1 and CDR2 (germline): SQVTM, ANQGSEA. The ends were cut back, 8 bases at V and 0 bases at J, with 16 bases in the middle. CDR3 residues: CSSRGGPMNTEAFF. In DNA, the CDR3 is TGCAGCTCTAGGGGGGGGCCCATGAACACTGAAGCTTTCTTT.

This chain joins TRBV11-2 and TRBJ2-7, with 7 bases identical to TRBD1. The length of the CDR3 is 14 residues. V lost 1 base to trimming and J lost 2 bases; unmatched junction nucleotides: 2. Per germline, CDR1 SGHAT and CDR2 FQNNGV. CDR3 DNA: TGTGCCAGCAGCTTAGGCCAGGGGGCCTACGAGCAGTACTTC. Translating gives CASSLGQGAYEQYF.

CDR3 region: CASTVRKQGLMNTEAFF. DNA for the CDR3: TGTGCCAGTACGGTACGAAAACAGGGGCTTATGAACACTGAAGCTTTCTTT. The gene calls are TRBV19 and TRBJ1-1, with 7 positions matching TRBD1. Germline CDR1 and CDR2: LNHDA and SQIVND (reference sequence). This CDR3 contains 17 residues. V lost 7 bases to trimming and J lost 0 bases; unmatched junction nucleotides: 14. The whole variable domain, remainder taken from reference TRBV19 and TRBJ1-1, is DGGITQSPKYLFRKEGQNVTLSCEQNLNHDAMYWYRQDPGQGLRLIYYSQIVNDFQKGDIAEGYSVSREKKESFPLTVTSAQKNPTAFYLCASTVRKQGLMNTEAFFGQGTRLTVV.

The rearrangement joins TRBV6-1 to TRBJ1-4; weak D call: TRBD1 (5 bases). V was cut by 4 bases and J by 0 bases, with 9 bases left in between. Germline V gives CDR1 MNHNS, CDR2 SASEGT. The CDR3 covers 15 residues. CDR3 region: CASSAVTATNEKLFF. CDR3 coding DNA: TGTGCCAGCAGTGCGGTGACAGCAACTAATGAAAAACTGTTTTTT.

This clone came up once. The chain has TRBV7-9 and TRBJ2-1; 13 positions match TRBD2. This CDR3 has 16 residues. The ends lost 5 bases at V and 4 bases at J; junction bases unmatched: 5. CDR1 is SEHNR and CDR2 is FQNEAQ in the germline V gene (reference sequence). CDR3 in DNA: TGTGCCAGCAGCCCACCGGGACTAGCGGGGTACAATGAGCAGTTCTTC. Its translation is CASSPPGLAGYNEQFF.

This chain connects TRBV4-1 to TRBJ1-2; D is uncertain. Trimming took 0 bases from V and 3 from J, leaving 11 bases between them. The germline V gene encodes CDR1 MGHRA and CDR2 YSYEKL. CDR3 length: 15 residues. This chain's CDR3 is CASSQEESQYYGYTF. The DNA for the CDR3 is TGCGCCAGCAGCCAAGAAGAATCACAGTACTATGGCTACACCTTC.

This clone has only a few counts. CDR3 nucleotide sequence: TGTGCCAGCAGCTTAGGTTCCCGGTCCTATAGTACAGATACGCAGTATTTT. Its protein is CASSLGSRSYSTDTQYF. The genes are TRBV7-6 and TRBJ2-3; D is ambiguous. CDR1 and CDR2 (germline): SGHVS, FNYEAQ. The CDR3 contains 17 residues. V was clipped by 1 base and J by 3 bases, with 17 bases between them.

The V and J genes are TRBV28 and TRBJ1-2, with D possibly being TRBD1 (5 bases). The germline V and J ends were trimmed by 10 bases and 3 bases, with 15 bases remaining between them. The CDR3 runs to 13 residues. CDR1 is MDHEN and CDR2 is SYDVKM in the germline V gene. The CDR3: CATSAGDYYGYTF. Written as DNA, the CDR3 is TGTGCCACTTCGGCGGGGGACTACTATGGCTACACCTTC.

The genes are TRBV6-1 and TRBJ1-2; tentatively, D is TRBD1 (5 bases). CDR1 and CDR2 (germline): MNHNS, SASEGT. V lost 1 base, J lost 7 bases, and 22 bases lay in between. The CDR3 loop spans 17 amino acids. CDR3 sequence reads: CASSEVLTVLPFGGYTF. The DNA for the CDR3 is TGTGCCAGCAGTGAAGTCCTGACAGTCCTCCCTTTTGGTGGCTACACCTTC.